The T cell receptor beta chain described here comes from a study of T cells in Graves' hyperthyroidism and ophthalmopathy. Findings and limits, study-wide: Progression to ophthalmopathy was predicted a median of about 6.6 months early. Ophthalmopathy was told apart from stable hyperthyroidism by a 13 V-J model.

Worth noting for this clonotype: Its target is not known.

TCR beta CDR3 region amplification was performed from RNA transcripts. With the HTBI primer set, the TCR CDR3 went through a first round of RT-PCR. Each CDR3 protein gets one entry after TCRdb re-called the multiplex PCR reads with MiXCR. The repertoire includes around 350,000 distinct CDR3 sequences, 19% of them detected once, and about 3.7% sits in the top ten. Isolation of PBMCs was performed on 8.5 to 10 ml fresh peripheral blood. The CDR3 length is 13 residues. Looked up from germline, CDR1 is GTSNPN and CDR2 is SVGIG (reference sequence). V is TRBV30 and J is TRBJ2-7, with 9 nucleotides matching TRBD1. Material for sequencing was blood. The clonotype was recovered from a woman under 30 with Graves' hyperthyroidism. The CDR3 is CAVRGQGSYEQYV. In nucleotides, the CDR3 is TGTGCCGTCCGGGGACAGGGCTCCTACGAACAGTACGTC.